A single sample gave rise to the 20 T cell receptor beta chains below, sequenced in a study of shared clonotypes between healthy human individuals. Libraries were prepared by immunoSEQ multiplex PCR; TCRdb keeps only in-frame clonotypes and omits some of them. The sample lists 300,000 to 400,000 clones, around 86% occurring once. The material sequenced was memory CD8+ T cells sorted from blood. Stated subset: CD45RO+ cells pooled with CCR7-negative TemRA cells. These receptors came from a man aged 18 to 30 in good health.

J is TRBJ2-7 and V is TRBV9; D is unclear. This CDR3 is 11 amino acids long. Trimming stripped 0 bases from V and 6 bases from J, with 4 bases between. Per the germline V gene, CDR1 is SGDLS and CDR2 is YYNGEE. This CDR3 is CASSVGSEQYF. The CDR3 DNA reads as TGTGCCAGCAGCGTAGGTTCCGAGCAGTACTTC.

The J gene is TRBJ2-4, the V gene TRBV14; perhaps D is TRBD1 or TRBD2 (5 bases each). CDR1 is SGHDN and CDR2 is FVKESK in the germline V gene. CDR3 size: 17 residues. Trimming pared 4 bases from V and 1 base from J, leaving 17 bases between. The CDR3 coding sequence is TGTGCCAGCAGCCCCCGTTCGGGGCCATTTGCCAAAAACATTCAGTACTTC. Translated, it gives CASSPRSGPFAKNIQYF.

The rearrangement uses TRBV19 and TRBJ1-1; perhaps TRBD1 as D (5 bases). The CDR3 runs 13 residues. Trimming took 3 bases from V and 3 from J, leaving 8 bases between them. Germline values: CDR1 LNHDA, CDR2 SQIVND (reference sequence). As DNA, the CDR3 is TGTGCCAGTAGTATCCCAGGGTACACTGAAGCTTTCTTT. Its translation: CASSIPGYTEAFF.

The gene calls are TRBV9 and TRBJ2-2, with D possibly being TRBD2 (6 bases). Trimming shortened V by 0 bases and J by 4 bases, and 16 bases separated the two germline ends. This CDR3 is built from 17 residues. Germline V gene data show CDR1 as SGDLS and CDR2 as YYNGEE. The CDR3 region is CASSVDLGEVATGELFF. CDR3 nucleotides: TGTGCCAGCAGCGTAGATTTGGGGGAGGTAGCCACCGGGGAGCTGTTTTTT.

The rearrangement links TRBV5-6 to TRBJ2-7; D might be TRBD1 or TRBD2, each matching 6 bases. Germline lookup yields CDR1 SGHDT and CDR2 YYEEEE. The CDR3 is 16 amino acids. V was cut by 0 bases and J by 1 base, with 14 bases left in between. This CDR3 is CASSLAVGGRSYEQYF. Written as DNA, the CDR3 is TGTGCCAGCAGCTTGGCCGTTGGGGGGCGATCCTACGAGCAGTACTTC.

The V gene is TRBV25-1, the J gene TRBJ1-2, with a tentative D call TRBD1 (5 bases). This CDR3 has 16 residues. With 8 bases removed from V and 0 bases from J, the gap between germline ends came to 19 bases. Per germline, CDR1 MGHDK and CDR2 SYGVNS. The CDR3 here is CASGKGGPGANYGYTF. CDR3 DNA: TGTGCCAGCGGAAAGGGAGGCCCGGGGGCTAACTATGGCTACACCTTC.

This chain links TRBV10-2 with TRBJ2-7, with D possibly TRBD2 on 5 matching bases. Looked up from germline, CDR1 is WSHSY and CDR2 is SAAADI. The CDR3 covers 11 residues. V dropped 8 bases and J dropped 6 bases, with 11 bases sitting between them. Written as DNA, the CDR3 is TGCGCCAGCGGGCTCAGCGGCGAGCAGTACTTC. It codes for CASGLSGEQYF.

The chain links TRBV2 to TRBJ2-5, with D unresolved. Germline CDR1 SNHLY, CDR2 FYNNEI. The CDR3 runs to 15 residues. The V end lost 0 bases, the J end lost 5 bases, and 13 bases lay between the germline ends. The CDR3 reads CASSEAPNVQETQYF. CDR3 coding DNA: TGTGCCAGCAGTGAAGCCCCCAACGTTCAGGAGACCCAGTACTTC.

The chain recombines TRBV28 with TRBJ1-2; no definite D call. Germline V gene sequence: CDR1 MDHEN, CDR2 SYDVKM. The CDR3 covers 11 residues. V was clipped by 8 bases and J by 3 bases, with 7 bases between them. The CDR3 sequence is CASGPDYGYTF. The CDR3 DNA follows: TGTGCCAGCGGCCCAGACTATGGCTACACCTTC.

This chain connects TRBV6-1 to TRBJ2-5; 8 bases map to TRBD1. Losses at the gene ends were 1 base for V and 1 base for J; bases not matched to a gene: 2. CDR1 and CDR2 (germline): MNHNS, SASEGT. The CDR3 consists of 15 residues. Here the CDR3 DNA reads TGTGCCAGCAGTGAAGTCGGGACAGGCCAAGAGACCCAGTACTTC. Its protein product is CASSEVGTGQETQYF.

J is TRBJ2-5 and V is TRBV6-5; possibly TRBD1 or TRBD2 for D (5 bases each). The V end was cut by 0 bases, the J end by 5 bases, with 10 bases between. This CDR3 is built from 14 residues. The germline V gene encodes CDR1 MNHEY and CDR2 SVGAGI. The CDR3 reads CASSYSGVVETQYF. The DNA of the CDR3 is TGTGCCAGCAGTTACTCGGGGGTGGTCGAGACCCAGTACTTC.

The J gene is TRBJ2-7, the V gene TRBV27, with 10 bases identical to TRBD2. The CDR3 covers 14 residues. With V trimmed by 5 bases and J by 3 bases, 4 bases remained unmatched. Germline CDR1 reads MNHEY; CDR2 reads SMNVEV (reference sequence). CDR3 sequence: CASSPLAGGYEQYF. The CDR3 DNA reads TGTGCCAGCAGTCCGTTAGCGGGAGGCTACGAGCAGTACTTC.

The chain has TRBV10-3 and TRBJ2-2, with TRBD1 matching over 8 bases. V gave up 10 bases and J gave up 6 bases; unmatched junction bases: 10. From germline, CDR1 is ENHRY and CDR2 SYGVKD. The CDR3 sequence is 14 residues long. Here the CDR3 reads CATLTGDSPGELFF. CDR3 nucleotides: TGTGCCACGCTGACAGGGGACAGTCCCGGGGAGCTGTTTTTT.

The CDR3 bases are TGTGCCAGCAGCTCGACTAGCGGGGCCCCCTCCCGGTACTTC. It specifies CASSSTSGAPSRYF. The chain recombines TRBV7-8 with TRBJ2-5, with 11 bases identical to TRBD2. Germline assignment: CDR1 SGHVS and CDR2 FQNEAQ. Trimming cost V 4 bases and J 13 bases; bases outside gene matches: 11. This CDR3 region has 14 residues.

The table lists this clone with a few counts. The gene calls are TRBV30 and TRBJ2-7; D is unclear. The CDR3 loop spans 13 amino acids. Germline CDR1 and CDR2: GTSNPN and SVGIG (reference sequence). The V gene lost 1 base and the J gene lost 6 bases, with 13 bases spanning the gap. The CDR3 bases are TGTGCCTGGAGTGCTGGCTTCGGCTCCGAGCAGTACTTC. Its translation is CAWSAGFGSEQYF. The full variable domain, completed using reference TRBV30 and TRBJ2-7, is SQTIHQWPATLVQPVGSPLSLECTVEGTSNPNLYWYRQAAGRGLQLLFYSVGIGQISSEVPQNLSASRPQDRQFILSSKKLLLSDSGFYLCAWSAGFGSEQYFGPGTRLTVT.

The chain recombines TRBV7-9 with TRBJ1-1; D is ambiguous. Looked up from germline, CDR1 is SEHNR and CDR2 is FQNEAQ (reference sequence). The CDR3 length is 12 residues. The CDR3 spells CTGEGSPPEAFF. DNA for the CDR3: TGTACCGGAGAGGGCAGTCCACCAGAAGCTTTCTTT. The whole variable domain, remainder taken from reference TRBV7-9 and TRBJ1-1, is DTGVSQNPRHKITKRGQNVTFRCDPISEHNRLYWYRQTLGQGPEFLTYFQNEAQLEKSRLLSDRFSAERPKGSFSTLEIQRTEQGDSAMYLCTGEGSPPEAFFGQGTRLTVV.

CDR3 sequence (DNA): TGTGCCAGCAGTGACTCGGGTAGCGGGAGCACAGATACGCAGTATTTT. Encoded protein: CASSDSGSGSTDTQYF. The chain is built from TRBV6-4 and TRBJ2-3; TRBD2 aligns across 7 bases. J lost 0 bases, V lost 0 bases, and 3 bases had no gene match. Per germline, CDR1 MRHNA and CDR2 SNTAGT. This CDR3 is 16 amino acids long.

The chain links TRBV5-1 to TRBJ1-6; 7 bases are a match to TRBD1. The CDR3 runs to 17 residues. The germline CDR1 and CDR2 sequences are SGHRS and YFSETQ. V dropped 0 bases and J dropped 6; count of bases not matched to a gene: 9. The CDR3 bases are TGCGCCAGCAGCTTGGTGGACGTGGGACAGTTTAATTCACCCCTCCACTTT. Encoded protein: CASSLVDVGQFNSPLHF.

This rearrangement joins TRBV6-5 to TRBJ2-5, with 8 positions matching TRBD2. The germline V gene encodes CDR1 MNHEY and CDR2 SVGAGI. The CDR3 loop spans 15 amino acids. V shed 6 bases and J 4 bases; nucleotides not matched to a gene: 10. CDR3: CASSPAGGQGETQYF. In DNA form, the CDR3 reads TGTGCCAGCAGCCCCGCGGGGGGCCAAGGAGAGACCCAGTACTTC.

As concerns this clone: Other DNA sequences from this sample encode an identical CDR3 as well. J is TRBJ2-7 and V is TRBV6-1; possibly TRBD2 for D (6 bases). The germline V gene encodes CDR1 MNHNS and CDR2 SASEGT. This CDR3 is 13 amino acids long. Trimming took 4 bases from V and 3 from J, leaving 10 bases between them. The CDR3 sequence: CASSAGLNYEQYF. The CDR3 nucleotides are TGTGCCAGCAGTGCGGGACTGAACTACGAGCAGTACTTC.